By frequency in the sample, the clone carrying this T cell receptor beta chain is large. Sorting of live CD3+CD8+TCRalphabeta+ cells by PD-1 and/or TIGIT gave four subsets. Each library started from about 15 ng of total RNA using the QIAseq Immune Repertoire TCR panel. TCRdb re-derived calls from the reads in MiXCR, one entry per CDR3 protein. In the table there are some 1,300 distinct CDR3 sequences, under 7% of which are singletons. These data are taken from a study of circulating CD8 cells and anti-PD-1 response in melanoma. About the research overall: Responders had complete or partial responses; non-responders had stable or progressive disease.

This CDR3 has 15 residues. V was trimmed by 0 bases and J by 0 bases, leaving 10 bases between them. From germline, CDR1 is SGDLS and CDR2 YYNGEE. Sequencing was performed on CD8+ T cells from PBMCs, taken at baseline or after one month of anti-PD-1 therapy (not recorded which). The source is a human donor with melanoma. The V and J genes are TRBV9 and TRBJ2-7, with TRBD1 as a possible D gene (6 bases). CDR3 bases: TGTGCCAGCAGCGTAGGACAGGCGAGCTCCTACGAGCAGTACTTC. Translating it yields CASSVGQASSYEQYF.